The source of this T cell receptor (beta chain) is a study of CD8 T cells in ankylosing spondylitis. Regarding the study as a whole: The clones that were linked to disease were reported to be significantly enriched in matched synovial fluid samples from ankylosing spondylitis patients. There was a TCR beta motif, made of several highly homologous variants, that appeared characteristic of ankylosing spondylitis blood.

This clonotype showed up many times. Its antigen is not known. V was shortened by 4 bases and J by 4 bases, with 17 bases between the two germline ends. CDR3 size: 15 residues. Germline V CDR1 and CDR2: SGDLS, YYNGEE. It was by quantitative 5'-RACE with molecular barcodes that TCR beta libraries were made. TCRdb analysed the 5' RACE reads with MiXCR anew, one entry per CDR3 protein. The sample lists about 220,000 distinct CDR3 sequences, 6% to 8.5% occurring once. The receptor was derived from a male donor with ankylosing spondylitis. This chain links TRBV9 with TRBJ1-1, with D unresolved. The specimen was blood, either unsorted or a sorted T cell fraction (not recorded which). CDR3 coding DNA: TGTGCCAGCAGCCCCCCGGGAGTTAAGTTCACTGAAGCTTTCTTT. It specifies CASSPPGVKFTEAFF.